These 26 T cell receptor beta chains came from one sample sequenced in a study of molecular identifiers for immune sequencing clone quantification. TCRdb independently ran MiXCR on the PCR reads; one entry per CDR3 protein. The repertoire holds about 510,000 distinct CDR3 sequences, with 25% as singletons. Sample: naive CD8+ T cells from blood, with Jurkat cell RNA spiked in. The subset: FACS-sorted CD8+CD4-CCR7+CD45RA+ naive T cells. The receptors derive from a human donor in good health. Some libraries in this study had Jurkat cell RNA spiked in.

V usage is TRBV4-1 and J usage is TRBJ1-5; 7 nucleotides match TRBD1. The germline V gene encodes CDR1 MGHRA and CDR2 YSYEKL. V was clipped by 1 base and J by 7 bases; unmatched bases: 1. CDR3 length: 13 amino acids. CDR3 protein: CASSQVGGQPQHF. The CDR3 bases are TGCGCCAGCAGCCAAGTAGGGGGCCAGCCCCAGCATTTT.

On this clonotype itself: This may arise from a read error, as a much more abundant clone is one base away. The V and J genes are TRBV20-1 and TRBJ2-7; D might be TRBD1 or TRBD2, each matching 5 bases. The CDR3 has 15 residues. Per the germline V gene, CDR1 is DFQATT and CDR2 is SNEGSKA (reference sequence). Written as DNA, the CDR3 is TGCGGTGCTAGAGATCCCGGGGCTAGCTCCTACGAGCAGTACTTC. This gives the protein CGARDPGASSYEQYF.

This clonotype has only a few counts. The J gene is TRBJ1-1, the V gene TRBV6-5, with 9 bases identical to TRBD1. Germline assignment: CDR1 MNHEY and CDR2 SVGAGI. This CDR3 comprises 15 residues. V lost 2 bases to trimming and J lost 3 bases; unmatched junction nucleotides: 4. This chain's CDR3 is CASSYGTGIYTEAFF. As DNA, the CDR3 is TGTGCCAGCAGTTACGGGACAGGGATCTACACTGAAGCTTTCTTT.

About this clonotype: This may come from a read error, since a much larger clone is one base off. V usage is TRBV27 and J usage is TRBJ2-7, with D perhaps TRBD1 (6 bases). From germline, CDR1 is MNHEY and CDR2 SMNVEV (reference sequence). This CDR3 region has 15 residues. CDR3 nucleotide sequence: TGTGCCGGCAGTTCCACAGGGATCGGGTTCGCCGAGCAGTACTTC. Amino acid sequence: CAGSSTGIGFAEQYF.

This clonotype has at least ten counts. The CDR3 coding sequence is TGCAGTGCTCGACCCGGGACTAGCGAGATCACAGATACGCAGTATTTT. Amino acid sequence: CSARPGTSEITDTQYF. The chain joins TRBV20-1 to TRBJ2-3, with 10 bases fitting TRBD2. Germline V lookup: CDR1 DFQATT, CDR2 SNEGSKA (reference sequence). The CDR3 runs to 16 residues. V was clipped by 5 bases and J by 2 bases; unmatched bases: 10.

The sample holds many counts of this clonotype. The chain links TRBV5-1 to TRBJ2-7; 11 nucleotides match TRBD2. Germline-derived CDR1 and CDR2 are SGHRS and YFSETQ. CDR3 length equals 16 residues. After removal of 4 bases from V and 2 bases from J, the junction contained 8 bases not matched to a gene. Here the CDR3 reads CASSAPGTSGTYEQYF. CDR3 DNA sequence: TGCGCCAGCAGCGCCCCCGGGACTAGCGGAACCTACGAGCAGTACTTC.

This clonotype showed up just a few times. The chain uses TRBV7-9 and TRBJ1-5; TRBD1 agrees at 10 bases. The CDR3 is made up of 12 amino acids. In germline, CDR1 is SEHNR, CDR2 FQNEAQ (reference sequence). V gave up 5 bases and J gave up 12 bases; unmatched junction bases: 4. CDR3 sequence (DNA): TGTGCCAGCAGCACCGGACAGGGGGTCCAGCATTTT. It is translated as CASSTGQGVQHF.

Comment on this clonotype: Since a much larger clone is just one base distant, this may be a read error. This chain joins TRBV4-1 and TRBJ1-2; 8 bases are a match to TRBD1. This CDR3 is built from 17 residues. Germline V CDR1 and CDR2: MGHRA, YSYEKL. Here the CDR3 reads CASSQEPGGAWPGGYAF. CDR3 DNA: TGCGCCAGCAGCCAAGAGCCAGGGGGCGCATGGCCCGGCGGCTACGCCTTC.

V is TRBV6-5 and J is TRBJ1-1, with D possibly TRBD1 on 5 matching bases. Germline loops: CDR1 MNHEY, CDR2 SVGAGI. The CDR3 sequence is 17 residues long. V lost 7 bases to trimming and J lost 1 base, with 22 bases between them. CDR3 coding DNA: TGTGCCAGCACCCTATCTTTCGAGGGGCGATGGAACACTGAAGCTTTCTTT. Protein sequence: CASTLSFEGRWNTEAFF.

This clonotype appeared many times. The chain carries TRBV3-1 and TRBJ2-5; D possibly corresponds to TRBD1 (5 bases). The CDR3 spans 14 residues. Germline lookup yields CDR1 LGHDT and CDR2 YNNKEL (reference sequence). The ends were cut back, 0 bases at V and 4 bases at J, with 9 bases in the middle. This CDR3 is CASSQEIGAETQYF. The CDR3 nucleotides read TGTGCCAGCAGCCAAGAAATAGGGGCAGAGACCCAGTACTTC.

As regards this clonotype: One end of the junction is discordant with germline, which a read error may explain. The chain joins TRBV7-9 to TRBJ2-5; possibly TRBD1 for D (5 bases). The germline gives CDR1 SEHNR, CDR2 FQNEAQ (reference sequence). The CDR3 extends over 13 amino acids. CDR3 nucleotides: TGTGCCAACAGCTTAAAAGGGGAAGAGACCCAGTACTTC. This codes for CANSLKGEETQYF.

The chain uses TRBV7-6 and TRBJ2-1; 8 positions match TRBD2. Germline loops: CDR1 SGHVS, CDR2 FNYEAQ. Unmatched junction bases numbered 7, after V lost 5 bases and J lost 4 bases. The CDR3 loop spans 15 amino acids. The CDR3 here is CASSLFSGTYNEQFF. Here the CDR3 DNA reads TGTGCCAGCAGCCTCTTTAGCGGGACATACAATGAGCAGTTCTTC.

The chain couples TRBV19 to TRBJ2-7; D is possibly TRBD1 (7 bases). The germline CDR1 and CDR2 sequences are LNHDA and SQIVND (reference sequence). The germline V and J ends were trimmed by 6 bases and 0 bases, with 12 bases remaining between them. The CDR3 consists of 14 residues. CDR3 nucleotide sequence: TGTGCCAGTAGCCGGGGGACAGTCTCCTACGAGCAGTACTTC. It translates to CASSRGTVSYEQYF.

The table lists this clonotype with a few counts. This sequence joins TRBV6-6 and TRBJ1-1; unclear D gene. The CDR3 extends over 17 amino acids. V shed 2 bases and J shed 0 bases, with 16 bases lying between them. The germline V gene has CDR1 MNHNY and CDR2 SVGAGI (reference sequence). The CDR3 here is CASSYAESPFMNTEAFF. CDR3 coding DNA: TGTGCCAGCAGTTACGCGGAGTCCCCGTTCATGAACACTGAAGCTTTCTTT.

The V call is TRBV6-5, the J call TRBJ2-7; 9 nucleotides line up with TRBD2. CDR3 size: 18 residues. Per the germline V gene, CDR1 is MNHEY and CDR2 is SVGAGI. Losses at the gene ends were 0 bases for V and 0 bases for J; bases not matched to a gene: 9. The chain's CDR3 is CASSYSRLAGDPSYEQYF. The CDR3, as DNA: TGTGCCAGCAGTTACTCGAGGTTAGCGGGAGATCCCTCCTACGAGCAGTACTTC.

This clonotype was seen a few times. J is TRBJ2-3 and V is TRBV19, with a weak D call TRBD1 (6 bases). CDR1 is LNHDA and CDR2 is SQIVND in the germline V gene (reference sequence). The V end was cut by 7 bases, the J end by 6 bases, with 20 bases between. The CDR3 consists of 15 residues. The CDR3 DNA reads TGTGCCAGTAAAATCCGGGACACTCTTTTTGATACGCAGTATTTT. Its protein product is CASKIRDTLFDTQYF. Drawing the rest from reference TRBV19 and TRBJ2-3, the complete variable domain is DGGITQSPKYLFRKEGQNVTLSCEQNLNHDAMYWYRQDPGQGLRLIYYSQIVNDFQKGDIAEGYSVSREKKESFPLTVTSAQKNPTAFYLCASKIRDTLFDTQYFGPGTRLTVL.

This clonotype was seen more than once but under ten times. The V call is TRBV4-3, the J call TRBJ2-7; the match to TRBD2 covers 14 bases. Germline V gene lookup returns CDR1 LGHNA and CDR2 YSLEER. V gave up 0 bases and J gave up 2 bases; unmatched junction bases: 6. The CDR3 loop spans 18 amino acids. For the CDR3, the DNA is TGCGCCAGCAGCCAAGATGCAGGACTAGCGGGAGGCCCCTACGAGCAGTACTTC. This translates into CASSQDAGLAGGPYEQYF.

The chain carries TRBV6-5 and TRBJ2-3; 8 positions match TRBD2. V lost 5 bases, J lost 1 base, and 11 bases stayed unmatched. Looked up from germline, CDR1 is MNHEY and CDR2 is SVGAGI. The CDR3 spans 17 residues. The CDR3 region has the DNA TGTGCCAGCAGTCCGACCGTACGGGGGGGGGGCACAGATACGCAGTATTTT. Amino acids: CASSPTVRGGGTDTQYF.

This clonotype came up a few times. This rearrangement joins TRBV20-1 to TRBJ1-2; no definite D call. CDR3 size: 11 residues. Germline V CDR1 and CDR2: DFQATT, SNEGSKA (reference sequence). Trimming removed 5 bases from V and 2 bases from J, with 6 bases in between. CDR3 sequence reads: CSADHNYGYTF. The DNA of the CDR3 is TGCAGTGCTGACCACAACTATGGCTACACCTTC.

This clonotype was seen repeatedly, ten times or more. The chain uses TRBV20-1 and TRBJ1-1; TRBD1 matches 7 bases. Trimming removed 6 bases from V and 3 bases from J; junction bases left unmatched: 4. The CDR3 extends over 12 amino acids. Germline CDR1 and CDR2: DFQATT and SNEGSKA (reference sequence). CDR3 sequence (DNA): TGCAGTGCAGAACAGGGGTACACTGAAGCTTTCTTT. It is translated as CSAEQGYTEAFF.

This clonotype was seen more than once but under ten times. DNA of the CDR3: TGTGCCAGCAGCACAGGGACAGGGTCCCAGGAAGGCTACACCTTC. Translating it yields CASSTGTGSQEGYTF. This chain uses TRBV9 with TRBJ1-2, with 9 bases that match TRBD1. Germline lookup yields CDR1 SGDLS and CDR2 YYNGEE. This CDR3 spans 15 amino acids. Trimming removed 4 bases from V and 8 bases from J; junction bases left unmatched: 12.

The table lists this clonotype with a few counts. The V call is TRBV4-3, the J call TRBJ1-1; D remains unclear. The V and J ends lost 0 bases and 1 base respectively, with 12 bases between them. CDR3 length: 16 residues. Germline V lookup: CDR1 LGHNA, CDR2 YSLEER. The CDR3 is CASSQDWGDRNTEAFF. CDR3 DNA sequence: TGCGCCAGCAGCCAAGATTGGGGAGATCGGAACACTGAAGCTTTCTTT.

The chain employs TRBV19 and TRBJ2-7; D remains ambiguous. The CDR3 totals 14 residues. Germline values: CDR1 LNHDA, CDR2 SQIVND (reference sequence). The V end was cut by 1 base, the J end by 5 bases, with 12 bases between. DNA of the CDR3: TGTGCCAGTAGTATAGGATGGGGAAGCAACGAGCAGTACTTC. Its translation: CASSIGWGSNEQYF.

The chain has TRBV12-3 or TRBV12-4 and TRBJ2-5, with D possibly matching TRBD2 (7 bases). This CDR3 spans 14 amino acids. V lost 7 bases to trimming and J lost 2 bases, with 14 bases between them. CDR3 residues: CASTEGGRQETQYF. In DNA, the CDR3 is TGTGCCAGCACCGAGGGGGGGCGGCAAGAGACCCAGTACTTC.

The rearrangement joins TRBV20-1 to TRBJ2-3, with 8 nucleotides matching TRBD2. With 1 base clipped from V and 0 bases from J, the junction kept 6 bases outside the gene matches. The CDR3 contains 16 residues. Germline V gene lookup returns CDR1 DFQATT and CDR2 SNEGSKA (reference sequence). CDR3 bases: TGCAGTGCTAGAGGGGCGCGGGAGGATAGCACAGATACGCAGTATTTT. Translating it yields CSARGAREDSTDTQYF.

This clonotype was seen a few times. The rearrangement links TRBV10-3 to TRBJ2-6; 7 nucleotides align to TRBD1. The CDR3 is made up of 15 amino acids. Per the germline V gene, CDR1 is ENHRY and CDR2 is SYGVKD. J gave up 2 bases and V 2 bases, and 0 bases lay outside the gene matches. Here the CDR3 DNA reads TGTGCCATCAGTGAGACAGGGGCTGGGGCCAACGTCCTGACTTTC. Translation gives CAISETGAGANVLTF.